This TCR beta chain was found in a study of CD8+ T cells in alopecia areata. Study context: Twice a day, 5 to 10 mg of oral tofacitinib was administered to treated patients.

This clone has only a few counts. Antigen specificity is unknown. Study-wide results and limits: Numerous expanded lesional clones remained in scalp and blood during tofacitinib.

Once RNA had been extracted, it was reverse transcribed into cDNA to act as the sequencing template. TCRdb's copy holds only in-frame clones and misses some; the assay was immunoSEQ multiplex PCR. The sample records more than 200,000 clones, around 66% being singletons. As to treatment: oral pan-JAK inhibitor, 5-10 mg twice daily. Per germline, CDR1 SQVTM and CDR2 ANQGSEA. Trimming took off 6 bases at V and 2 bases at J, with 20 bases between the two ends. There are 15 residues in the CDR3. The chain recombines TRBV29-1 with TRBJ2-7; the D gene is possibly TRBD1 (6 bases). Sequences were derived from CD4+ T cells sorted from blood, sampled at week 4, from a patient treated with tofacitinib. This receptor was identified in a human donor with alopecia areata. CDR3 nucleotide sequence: TGCAGCGTCGGTGGGACATTAGGGAGCGCCTACGAGCAGTACTTC. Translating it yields CSVGGTLGSAYEQYF.